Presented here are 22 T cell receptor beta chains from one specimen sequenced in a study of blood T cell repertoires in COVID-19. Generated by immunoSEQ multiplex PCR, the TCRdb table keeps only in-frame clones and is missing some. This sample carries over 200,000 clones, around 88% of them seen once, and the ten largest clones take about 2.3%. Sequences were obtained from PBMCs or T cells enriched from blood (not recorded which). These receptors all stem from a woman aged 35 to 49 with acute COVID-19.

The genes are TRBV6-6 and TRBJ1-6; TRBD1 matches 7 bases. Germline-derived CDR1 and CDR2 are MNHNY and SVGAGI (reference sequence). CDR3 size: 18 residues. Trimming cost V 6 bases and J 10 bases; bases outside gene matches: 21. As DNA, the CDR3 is TGTGCCAGCAGCCGAGGGTGGGGGCCCAGACAGGGTGGATCACCCCTCCACTTT. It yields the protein CASSRGWGPRQGGSPLHF.

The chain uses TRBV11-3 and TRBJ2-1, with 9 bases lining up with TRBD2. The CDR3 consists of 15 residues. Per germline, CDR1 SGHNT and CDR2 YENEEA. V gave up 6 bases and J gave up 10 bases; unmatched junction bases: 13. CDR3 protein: CASRPRAGGLGEQFF. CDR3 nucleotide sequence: TGTGCCAGCAGGCCTCGAGCGGGAGGCTTAGGAGAGCAGTTCTTC.

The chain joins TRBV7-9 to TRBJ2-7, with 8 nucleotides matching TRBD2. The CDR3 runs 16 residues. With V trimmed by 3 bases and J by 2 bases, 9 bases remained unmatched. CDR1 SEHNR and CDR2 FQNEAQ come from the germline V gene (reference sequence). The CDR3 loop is CASSFPSGGPPYEQYF. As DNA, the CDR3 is TGTGCCAGCAGCTTCCCCAGCGGGGGCCCGCCCTACGAGCAGTACTTC.

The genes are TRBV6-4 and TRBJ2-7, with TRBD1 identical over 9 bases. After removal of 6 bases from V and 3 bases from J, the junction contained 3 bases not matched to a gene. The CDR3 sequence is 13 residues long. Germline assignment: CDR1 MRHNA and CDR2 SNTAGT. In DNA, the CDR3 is TGTGCCAGCAGCTGGGGACAGGGCTACGAGCAGTACTTC. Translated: CASSWGQGYEQYF.

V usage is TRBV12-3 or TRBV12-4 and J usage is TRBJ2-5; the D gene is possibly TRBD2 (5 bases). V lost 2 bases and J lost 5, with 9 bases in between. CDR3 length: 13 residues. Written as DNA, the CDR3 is TGTGCCAGCAGTTTATGGCAGCGGGAGACCCAGTACTTC. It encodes CASSLWQRETQYF.

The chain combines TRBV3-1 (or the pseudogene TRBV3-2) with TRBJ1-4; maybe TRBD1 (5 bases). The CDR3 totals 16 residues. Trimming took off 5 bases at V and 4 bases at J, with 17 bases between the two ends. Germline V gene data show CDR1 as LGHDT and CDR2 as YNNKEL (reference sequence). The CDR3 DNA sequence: TGTGCCAGCAGCGCGGGATGGGGCAGATATAATGAAAAACTGTTTTTT. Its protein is CASSAGWGRYNEKLFF.

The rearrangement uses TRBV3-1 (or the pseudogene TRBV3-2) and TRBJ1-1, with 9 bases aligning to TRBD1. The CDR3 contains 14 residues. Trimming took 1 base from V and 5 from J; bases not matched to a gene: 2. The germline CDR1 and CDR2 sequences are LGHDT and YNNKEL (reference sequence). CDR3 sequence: CASSQGTGETEAFF. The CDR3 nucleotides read TGTGCCAGCAGCCAAGGGACAGGGGAAACTGAAGCTTTCTTT.

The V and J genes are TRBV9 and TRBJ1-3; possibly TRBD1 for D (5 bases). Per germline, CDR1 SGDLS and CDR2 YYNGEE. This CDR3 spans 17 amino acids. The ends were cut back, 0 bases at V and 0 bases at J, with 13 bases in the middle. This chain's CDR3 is CASSVGPGGSSGNTIYF. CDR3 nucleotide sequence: TGTGCCAGCAGCGTAGGACCGGGGGGTTCCTCTGGAAACACCATATATTTT.

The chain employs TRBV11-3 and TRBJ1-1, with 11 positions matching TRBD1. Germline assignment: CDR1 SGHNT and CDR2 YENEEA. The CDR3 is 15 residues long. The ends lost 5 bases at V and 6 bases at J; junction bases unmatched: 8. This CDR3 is CASSATGTGGPEAFF. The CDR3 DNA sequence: TGTGCCAGCAGCGCGACCGGGACAGGGGGGCCTGAAGCTTTCTTT.

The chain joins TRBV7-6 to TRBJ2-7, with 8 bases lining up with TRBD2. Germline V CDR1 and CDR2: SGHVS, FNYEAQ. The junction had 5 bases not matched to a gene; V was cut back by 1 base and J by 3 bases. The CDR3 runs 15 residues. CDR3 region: CASSLVAAGGYEQYF. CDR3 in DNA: TGTGCCAGCAGCTTAGTAGCTGCGGGGGGCTACGAGCAGTACTTC.

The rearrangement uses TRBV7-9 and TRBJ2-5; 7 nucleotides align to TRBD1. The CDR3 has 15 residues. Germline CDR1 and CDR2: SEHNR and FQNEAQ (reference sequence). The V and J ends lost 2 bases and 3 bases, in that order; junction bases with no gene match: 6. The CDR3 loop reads CASSLKGAAEETQYF. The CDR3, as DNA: TGTGCCAGCAGCTTAAAGGGGGCAGCGGAAGAGACCCAGTACTTC.

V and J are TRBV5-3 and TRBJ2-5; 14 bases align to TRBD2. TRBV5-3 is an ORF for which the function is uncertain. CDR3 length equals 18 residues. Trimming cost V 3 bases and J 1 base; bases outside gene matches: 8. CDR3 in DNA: TGTGCCAGAAGCTGTGGACTAGCGGGGGGTAGGGGCCAAGAGACCCAGTACTTC. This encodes CARSCGLAGGRGQETQYF.

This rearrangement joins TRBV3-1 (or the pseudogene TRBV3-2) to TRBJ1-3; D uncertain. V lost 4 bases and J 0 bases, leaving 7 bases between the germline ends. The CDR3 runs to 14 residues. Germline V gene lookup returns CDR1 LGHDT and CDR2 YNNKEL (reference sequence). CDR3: CASSPIVSGNTIYF. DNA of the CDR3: TGTGCCAGCAGCCCTATCGTCTCTGGAAACACCATATATTTT.

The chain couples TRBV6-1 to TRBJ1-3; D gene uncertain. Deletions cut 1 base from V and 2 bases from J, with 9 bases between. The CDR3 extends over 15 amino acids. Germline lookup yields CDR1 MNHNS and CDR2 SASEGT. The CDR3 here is CASSEERVAGNTIYF. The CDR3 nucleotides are TGTGCCAGCAGTGAAGAGAGGGTGGCTGGAAACACCATATATTTT.

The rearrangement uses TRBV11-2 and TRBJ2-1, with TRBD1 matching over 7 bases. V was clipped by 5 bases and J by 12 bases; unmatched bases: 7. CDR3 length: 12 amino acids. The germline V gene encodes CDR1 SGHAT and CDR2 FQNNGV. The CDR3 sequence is CASSADRVGQFF. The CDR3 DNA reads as TGTGCCAGCAGCGCAGACAGGGTGGGGCAGTTCTTC.

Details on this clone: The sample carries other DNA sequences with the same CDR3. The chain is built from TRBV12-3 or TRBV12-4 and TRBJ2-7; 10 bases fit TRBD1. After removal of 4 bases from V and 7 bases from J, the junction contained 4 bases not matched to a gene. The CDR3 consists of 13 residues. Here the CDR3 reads CASSWTGGLEQYF. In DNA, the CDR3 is TGTGCCAGCAGTTGGACAGGGGGGTTGGAGCAGTACTTC.

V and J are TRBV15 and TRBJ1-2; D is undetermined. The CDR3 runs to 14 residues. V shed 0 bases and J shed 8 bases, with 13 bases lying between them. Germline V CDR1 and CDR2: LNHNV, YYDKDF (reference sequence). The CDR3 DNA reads TGTGCCACCAGCAGAGATACCGGGGAGTGGGGCTACACCTTC. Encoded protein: CATSRDTGEWGYTF.

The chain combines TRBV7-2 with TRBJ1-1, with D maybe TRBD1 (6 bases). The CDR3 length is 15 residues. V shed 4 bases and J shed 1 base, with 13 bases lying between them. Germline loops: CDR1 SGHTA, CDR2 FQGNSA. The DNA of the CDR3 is TGTGCCAGCAGCTGGAGATGGGGGCAGAACACTGAAGCTTTCTTT. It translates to CASSWRWGQNTEAFF.

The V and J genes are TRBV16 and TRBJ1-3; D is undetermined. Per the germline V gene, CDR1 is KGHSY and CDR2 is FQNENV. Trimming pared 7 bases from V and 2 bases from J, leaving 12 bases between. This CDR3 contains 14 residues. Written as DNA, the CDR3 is TGTGCCAGCACCGCACACGGAGCTGGAAACACCATATATTTT. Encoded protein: CASTAHGAGNTIYF.

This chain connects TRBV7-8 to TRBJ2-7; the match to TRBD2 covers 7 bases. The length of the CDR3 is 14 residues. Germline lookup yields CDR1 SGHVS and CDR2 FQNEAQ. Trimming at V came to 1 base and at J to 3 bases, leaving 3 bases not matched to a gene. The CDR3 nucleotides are TGTGCCAGCAGCTTAGGGACTAGGGTCTACGAGCAGTACTTC. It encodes CASSLGTRVYEQYF. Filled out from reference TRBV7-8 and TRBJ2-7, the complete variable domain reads GAGVSQSPRYKVAKRGQDVALRCDPISGHVSLFWYQQALGQGPEFLTYFQNEAQLDKSGLPSDRFFAERPEGSVSTLKIQRTQQEDSAVYLCASSLGTRVYEQYFGPGTRLTVT.

The CDR3 DNA reads TGTGCCAGCAGATATAGCGGAAGGGTCGCCAAAAACATTCAGTACTTC. Residues: CASRYSGRVAKNIQYF. The V call is TRBV2, the J call TRBJ2-4; possibly TRBD2 for D (6 bases). V was clipped by 6 bases and J by 1 base, with 16 bases between them. CDR1 and CDR2 (germline): SNHLY, FYNNEI. The CDR3 contains 16 residues.

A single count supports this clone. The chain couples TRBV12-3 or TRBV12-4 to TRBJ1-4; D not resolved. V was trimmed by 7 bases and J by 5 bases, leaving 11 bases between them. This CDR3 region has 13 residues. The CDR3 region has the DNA TGTGCCAGCACGGGAGTGGGGAATGAAAAACTGTTTTTT. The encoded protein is CASTGVGNEKLFF.